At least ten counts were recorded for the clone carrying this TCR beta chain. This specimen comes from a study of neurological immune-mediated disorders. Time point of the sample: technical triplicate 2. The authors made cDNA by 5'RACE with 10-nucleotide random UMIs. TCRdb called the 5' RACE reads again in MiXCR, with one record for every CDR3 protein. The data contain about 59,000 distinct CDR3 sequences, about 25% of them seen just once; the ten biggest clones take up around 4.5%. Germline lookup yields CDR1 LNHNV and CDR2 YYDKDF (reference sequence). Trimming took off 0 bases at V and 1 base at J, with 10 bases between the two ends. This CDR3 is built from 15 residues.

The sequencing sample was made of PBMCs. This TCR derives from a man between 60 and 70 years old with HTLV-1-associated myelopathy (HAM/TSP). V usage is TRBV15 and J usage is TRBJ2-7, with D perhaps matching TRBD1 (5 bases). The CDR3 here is CATSREPTGSYEQYF. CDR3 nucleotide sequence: TGTGCCACCAGCAGAGAACCCACAGGTTCCTACGAGCAGTACTTC.